Included here is one TCR beta chain sequence, with context. Profiled with immunoSEQ multiplex PCR; TCRdb holds only in-frame clones, not every one. The table includes about 8,000 clones, 78% detected once. This sample is drawn from a study of immune evolution from preneoplasia to lung adenocarcinoma. The length of the CDR3 is 15 residues. Germline V lookup: CDR1 SEHNR, CDR2 FQNEAQ (reference sequence). V was trimmed by 5 bases and J by 0 bases, leaving 8 bases between them. The TCR originated in a person aged 70 to 85 with lung adenocarcinoma. V and J are TRBV7-9 and TRBJ1-6; D is possibly TRBD1 (5 bases). Sequenced material: FFPE adjacent normal lung tissue. CDR3: CASSPDNSYNSPLHF. For the CDR3, the DNA is TGTGCCAGCAGCCCGGACAACTCCTATAATTCACCCCTCCACTTT.